The present TCR beta chain was sequenced within a study of vaccination effects on CD4 cells after COVID-19. Expansion with viral peptide pools was applied to antigen-specific CD4+ T cells by the ViraFEST assay prior to sequencing. Investigators separated out CD4+ T cells once 10 days of culture had passed. Vaccinated participants had no history of SARS-CoV-2 infection and tested negative for nucleocapsid antibodies. A note on this clone: The antigen is undetermined.

Assay used: immunoSEQ multiplex PCR; TCRdb lists only in-frame clones, some missing. The table lists tens of thousands of clones, around 68% of them singletons. From germline, CDR1 is MDHEN and CDR2 SYDVKM. This CDR3 spans 14 amino acids. V lost 6 bases, J lost 2 bases, and 6 bases stayed unmatched. Sequenced material: CD4+ T cells from PBMCs cultured with SARS-CoV-2 spike peptides, taken before COVID-19 vaccination. The clonotype was recovered from a human donor who received a COVID-19 vaccine. V and J are TRBV28 and TRBJ1-2; 7 bases are shared with TRBD1. In nucleotides, the CDR3 is TGTGCCAGCAGGCTAGGGGGCGCGAACTATGGCTACACCTTC. Its translation is CASRLGGANYGYTF.